The 20 T cell receptor beta chains listed next were all sequenced from one sample in a study of blood T cell repertoires in COVID-19. The assay was immunoSEQ multiplex PCR, and TCRdb's table has in-frame clones only and misses some. Among over 100,000 clones listed, 80% to 90% were seen once. The sample comprised peripheral blood. These receptors all come from a human donor in a cohort sampled during active COVID-19.

The J gene is TRBJ1-2, the V gene TRBV29-1; TRBD1 matches 7 bases. V was pared by 5 bases and J by 3 bases, with 12 bases of the junction left unmatched. The CDR3 covers 15 residues. CDR1 and CDR2 (germline): SQVTM, ANQGSEA. CDR3 nucleotides: TGCAGCGTTCGCCGCTACTTAACAGGGGACTATGGCTACACCTTC. As protein: CSVRRYLTGDYGYTF.

This chain links TRBV6-5 with TRBJ2-7; D perhaps matches TRBD1 (5 bases). Germline values: CDR1 MNHEY, CDR2 SVGAGI. The CDR3 runs 15 residues. V dropped 5 bases and J dropped 0 bases, with 14 bases sitting between them. CDR3 residues: CASSTADSSSYEQYF. For the CDR3, the DNA is TGTGCCAGCAGTACGGCAGACAGTTCCTCCTACGAGCAGTACTTC.

The genes are TRBV10-1 and TRBJ1-5, with D unresolved. Trimming shortened V by 1 base and J by 0 bases, and 10 bases separated the two germline ends. The CDR3 runs 16 residues. The germline V gene has CDR1 WNHNN and CDR2 SYGVQD (reference sequence). The CDR3 nucleotides are TGCGCCAGCAGTGAGTTACATCTTATTAGCAATCAGCCCCAGCATTTT. Its translation: CASSELHLISNQPQHF.

This chain joins TRBV7-8 and TRBJ2-3, with D possibly matching TRBD2 (6 bases). Per the germline V gene, CDR1 is SGHVS and CDR2 is FQNEAQ. V dropped 3 bases and J dropped 0 bases, with 22 bases sitting between them. This CDR3 contains 19 residues. CDR3: CASSLGIGSGFGSTDTQYF. The CDR3 region has the DNA TGTGCCAGCAGCTTGGGGATTGGCAGCGGGTTTGGTAGCACAGATACGCAGTATTTT. Looking up the rest from reference TRBV7-8 and TRBJ2-3 gives the full variable domain: GAGVSQSPRYKVAKRGQDVALRCDPISGHVSLFWYQQALGQGPEFLTYFQNEAQLDKSGLPSDRFFAERPEGSVSTLKIQRTQQEDSAVYLCASSLGIGSGFGSTDTQYFGPGTRLTVL.

The rearrangement links TRBV6-2 or TRBV6-3 to TRBJ2-1, with D tentatively TRBD2 (5 bases). V was clipped by 0 bases and J by 4 bases, with 10 bases between them. The germline CDR1 and CDR2 sequences are MNHEY and SVGEGT. CDR3 size: 15 residues. CDR3 protein: CASSYSPQRYNEQFF. DNA of the CDR3: TGTGCCAGCAGTTACTCCCCCCAGCGGTACAATGAGCAGTTCTTC.

The chain carries TRBV6-5 and TRBJ2-5, with D possibly matching TRBD2 (5 bases). CDR3 length: 12 amino acids. V lost 7 bases, J lost 4 bases, and 10 bases lay in between. Germline V gene sequence: CDR1 MNHEY, CDR2 SVGAGI. In DNA form, the CDR3 reads TGTGCCAGCATTCGGGCGGGAGAGACCCAGTACTTC. Translating gives CASIRAGETQYF.

The chain combines TRBV9 with TRBJ2-7; no clear D. The germline V and J ends were trimmed by 4 bases and 4 bases, with 9 bases remaining between them. Germline V CDR1 and CDR2: SGDLS, YYNGEE. The CDR3 totals 12 residues. The DNA for the CDR3 is TGTGCCAGCAGCCGCGTAGATTACGAGCAGTACTTC. It yields the protein CASSRVDYEQYF. Based on the CDR3 plus reference TRBV9 and TRBJ2-7, the full variable domain is DSGVTQTPKHLITATGQRVTLRCSPRSGDLSVYWYQQSLDQGLQFLIQYYNGEERAKGNILERFSAQQFPDLHSELNLSSLELGDSALYFCASSRVDYEQYFGPGTRLTVT.

V gene TRBV24-1 combines with J gene TRBJ2-5; 8 bases align to TRBD1. Per germline, CDR1 KGHDR and CDR2 SFDVKD. J lost 2 bases, V lost 4 bases, and 8 bases had no gene match. CDR3 length: 16 amino acids. The CDR3 sequence is CATSDPTGTGQETQYF. As DNA, the CDR3 is TGTGCCACCAGTGACCCCACCGGGACAGGTCAAGAGACCCAGTACTTC.

The V gene is TRBV7-6, the J gene TRBJ2-7, with 10 positions matching TRBD1. Germline-derived CDR1 and CDR2 are SGHVS and FNYEAQ. The CDR3 covers 17 residues. V shed 5 bases, J shed 1 base, and the junction held 11 bases outside the gene matches. In nucleotides, the CDR3 is TGTGCCAGCAGCCGCGGGCCAGGGACAGGGGCGTCCTACGAGCAGTACTTC. Amino acids: CASSRGPGTGASYEQYF.

The chain couples TRBV28 to TRBJ2-7; 7 positions match TRBD1. CDR3 length: 13 amino acids. Germline-derived CDR1 and CDR2 are MDHEN and SYDVKM. Trimming at V came to 6 bases and at J to 4 bases, leaving 6 bases not matched to a gene. CDR3 DNA sequence: TGTGCCAGCAGCTCCGGGACAGTGTACGAGCAGTACTTC. As protein: CASSSGTVYEQYF.

With respect to this clone: The sample has other DNA sequences that encode this CDR3 too. The chain couples TRBV24-1 to TRBJ2-2; TRBD2 matches at 13 bases. The CDR3 consists of 17 residues. V lost 4 bases, J lost 6 bases, and 7 bases stayed unmatched. Germline CDR1 is KGHDR and CDR2 is SFDVKD. CDR3 in DNA: TGTGCCACCAGTGACCTGACTAGCGGGGGGCGGGCCGGGGAGCTGTTTTTT. Protein: CATSDLTSGGRAGELFF.

The chain recombines TRBV4-1 with TRBJ1-2; D unresolved. The CDR3 spans 14 residues. Germline CDR1 reads MGHRA; CDR2 reads YSYEKL. Trimming took 1 base from V and 5 from J, leaving 11 bases between them. The CDR3 reads CASSQGAGRYGYTF. CDR3 DNA sequence: TGCGCCAGCAGCCAAGGGGCGGGGAGATATGGCTACACCTTC.

The chain recombines TRBV9 with TRBJ2-7, with 7 bases lining up with TRBD2. Germline loops: CDR1 SGDLS, CDR2 YYNGEE. V shed 4 bases and J 2 bases; nucleotides not matched to a gene: 3. The CDR3 contains 13 residues. This chain's CDR3 is CASSPGGAYEQYF. The CDR3 DNA reads as TGTGCCAGCAGCCCGGGAGGTGCCTACGAGCAGTACTTC.

The chain recombines TRBV5-1 with TRBJ1-6; D is unresolved. V was pared by 1 base and J by 6 bases, with 8 bases between. Germline-derived CDR1 and CDR2 are SGHRS and YFSETQ. The CDR3 is 14 residues long. Written as DNA, the CDR3 is TGCGCCAGCAGCTTGTCCGTCTTTAATTCACCCCTCCACTTT. Its translation is CASSLSVFNSPLHF.

The chain recombines TRBV2 with TRBJ2-2; the D is unclear. Trimming removed 6 bases from V and 7 bases from J, with 18 bases in between. This CDR3 is 15 amino acids long. Germline CDR1 and CDR2: SNHLY and FYNNEI. In nucleotides, the CDR3 is TGTGCCAGCAGCACCAGAGGCCCAGCCAGCGGGGAGCTGTTTTTT. Translation gives CASSTRGPASGELFF.

The gene calls are TRBV28 and TRBJ1-3; no clear D gene. The CDR3 loop spans 15 amino acids. The germline V gene encodes CDR1 MDHEN and CDR2 SYDVKM. With 5 bases removed from V and 2 bases from J, the gap between germline ends came to 13 bases. CDR3 sequence: CASSPGLSPGNTIYF. In DNA form, the CDR3 reads TGTGCCAGCAGTCCCGGACTATCACCTGGAAACACCATATATTTT.

V and J are TRBV9 and TRBJ2-7; 7 nucleotides line up with TRBD1. The CDR3 has 14 residues. The V gene end was trimmed by 4 bases and the J gene end by 0 bases; junction bases not matched to a gene: 4. Germline V lookup: CDR1 SGDLS, CDR2 YYNGEE. CDR3 sequence: CASSPTGFSYEQYF. As DNA, the CDR3 is TGTGCCAGCAGCCCGACAGGGTTCTCCTACGAGCAGTACTTC.

The chain combines TRBV18 with TRBJ2-3; the D gene is possibly TRBD2 (5 bases). Per germline, CDR1 KGHSH and CDR2 LQKENI. The CDR3 has 21 amino acids. V was shortened by 6 bases and J by 0 bases, with 31 bases between the two germline ends. Here the CDR3 reads CASSLSPGSYPVASSTDTQYF. CDR3 DNA sequence: TGTGCCAGCTCCCTGAGTCCGGGATCCTATCCTGTCGCCTCTAGCACAGATACGCAGTATTTT.

The CDR3 loop reads CASSLGQNTDTQYF. The CDR3 DNA is TGTGCCAGCAGCTTAGGTCAGAACACAGATACGCAGTATTTT. This sequence joins TRBV7-2 and TRBJ2-3; no firm D call. The ends were cut back, 1 base at V and 2 bases at J, with 7 bases in the middle. Per germline, CDR1 SGHTA and CDR2 FQGNSA. This CDR3 region has 14 residues.

The gene calls are TRBV9 and TRBJ2-2; 11 bases map to TRBD2. The CDR3 totals 16 residues. Germline CDR1 reads SGDLS; CDR2 reads YYNGEE. Unmatched junction bases numbered 4, after V lost 6 bases and J lost 0 bases. The chain's CDR3 is CASNSGLAANTGELFF. The DNA of the CDR3 is TGTGCCAGCAATTCGGGACTAGCGGCGAACACCGGGGAGCTGTTTTTT. The entire variable domain, with the rest obtained from reference TRBV9 and TRBJ2-2, is as follows: DSGVTQTPKHLITATGQRVTLRCSPRSGDLSVYWYQQSLDQGLQFLIQYYNGEERAKGNILERFSAQQFPDLHSELNLSSLELGDSALYFCASNSGLAANTGELFFGEGSRLTVL.